What follows describes a single T cell receptor (beta chain). Germline CDR1 SNHLY, CDR2 FYNNEI. The CDR3 spans 16 residues. With 6 bases clipped from V and 0 bases from J, the junction kept 8 bases outside the gene matches. This sample is drawn from a study of T cells after yellow fever vaccination. TCRdb recomputed calls from the 5' RACE reads with MiXCR, one row per CDR3 protein. The sample lists 400,000 to 450,000 distinct CDR3 sequences; roughly 20% were seen once. The chain recombines TRBV2 with TRBJ2-3; 8 nucleotides align to TRBD2. The source material was PBMCs, sampled before the yellow fever booster vaccination. The TCR sequence derives from a man between 18 and 35 years old who received the YFV17D yellow fever vaccine. Written as DNA, the CDR3 is TGTGCCAGCAGGGCCCGGGGGGGCAGGAGCACAGATACGCAGTATTTT. Encoded protein: CASRARGGRSTDTQYF.